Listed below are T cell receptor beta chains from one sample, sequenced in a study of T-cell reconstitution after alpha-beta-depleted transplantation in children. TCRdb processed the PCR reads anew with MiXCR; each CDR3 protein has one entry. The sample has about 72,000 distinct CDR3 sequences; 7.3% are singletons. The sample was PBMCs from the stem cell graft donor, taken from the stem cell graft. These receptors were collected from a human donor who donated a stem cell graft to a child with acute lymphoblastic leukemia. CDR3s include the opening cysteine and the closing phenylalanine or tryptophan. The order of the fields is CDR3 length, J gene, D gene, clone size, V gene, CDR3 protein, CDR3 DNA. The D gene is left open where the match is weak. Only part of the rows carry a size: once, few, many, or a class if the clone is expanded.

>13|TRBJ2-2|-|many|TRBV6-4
CASSEANTGELFF
TGTGCCAGCAGTGAAGCGAACACCGGGGAGCTGTTTTTT
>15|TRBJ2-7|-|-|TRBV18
CASSPMQGSSYEQYF
TGTGCCAGCTCACCAATGCAGGGGTCCTCCTACGAGCAGTACTTC
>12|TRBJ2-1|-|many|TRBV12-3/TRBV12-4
CASTIFGGEQFF
TGTGCCAGCACCATTTTTGGGGGTGAGCAGTTCTTC
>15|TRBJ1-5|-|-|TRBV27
CASSFSQNSNQPQHF
TGTGCCAGCAGTTTTAGCCAGAATAGCAATCAGCCCCAGCATTTT
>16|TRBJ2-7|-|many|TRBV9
CASSPHTGSQTYEQYF
TGTGCCAGCAGCCCACACACAGGGTCCCAAACCTACGAGCAGTACTTC
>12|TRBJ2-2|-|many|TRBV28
CASTQGAGELFF
TGTGCCAGCACTCAAGGAGCCGGGGAGCTGTTTTTT
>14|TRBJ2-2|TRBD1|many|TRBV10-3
CAMGRQGDTGELFF
TGTGCCATGGGGAGACAGGGCGACACCGGGGAGCTGTTTTTT
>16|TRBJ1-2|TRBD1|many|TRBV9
CASSATAPHRGDGYTF
TGTGCCAGCAGCGCCACAGCCCCCCACAGGGGAGATGGCTACACCTTC
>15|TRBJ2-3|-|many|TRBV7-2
CASSLFVESTDTQYF
TGTGCCAGCAGCTTATTTGTGGAGAGCACAGATACGCAGTATTTT
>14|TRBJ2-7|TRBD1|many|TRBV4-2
CASSLRDREKGQYF
TGTGCCAGCAGCTTACGGGACAGGGAGAAGGGGCAGTACTTC
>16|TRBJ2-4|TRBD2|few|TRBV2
CASGGEAGGAKNIQYF
TGTGCCAGCGGGGGTGAAGCGGGGGGCGCCAAAAACATTCAGTACTTC
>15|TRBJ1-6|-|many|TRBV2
CASRAESSYNSPLHF
TGTGCCAGCAGGGCCGAGAGCTCCTATAATTCACCCCTCCACTTT
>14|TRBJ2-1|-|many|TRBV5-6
CASSFRISYNEQFF
TGTGCCAGCAGCTTCAGAATCTCCTACAATGAGCAGTTCTTC
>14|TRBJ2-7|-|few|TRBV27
CASSLTDIAYEQYF
TGTGCCAGCAGTTTAACAGACATAGCCTACGAGCAGTACTTC
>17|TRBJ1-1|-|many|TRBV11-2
CASSPSPLQARNTEAFF
TGTGCCAGCAGCCCCAGTCCCCTTCAGGCGAGGAACACTGAAGCTTTCTTT
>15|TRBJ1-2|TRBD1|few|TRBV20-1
CSARELGDRGTGYTF
TGCAGTGCTAGAGAGTTAGGGGACAGGGGCACTGGCTACACCTTC
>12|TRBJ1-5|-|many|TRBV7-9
CASSLTNQPQHF
TGTGCCAGCAGCTTGACGAACCAGCCCCAGCATTTT
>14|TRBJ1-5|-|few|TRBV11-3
CASSLYQGNQPQHF
TGTGCCAGCAGCTTATACCAGGGCAATCAGCCCCAGCATTTT
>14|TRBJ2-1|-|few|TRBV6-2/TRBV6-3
CASRPRTPLGEQFF
TGTGCCAGCAGGCCCAGGACGCCACTCGGTGAGCAGTTCTTC
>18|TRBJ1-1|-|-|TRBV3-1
CASSQGRQGHLPHAEAFF
TGTGCCAGCAGCCAAGGTAGGCAGGGGCACCTCCCTCACGCTGAAGCTTTCTTT
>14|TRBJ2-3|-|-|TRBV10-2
CASRTMTSTDTQYF
TGCGCCAGCAGGACCATGACTAGCACAGATACGCAGTATTTT
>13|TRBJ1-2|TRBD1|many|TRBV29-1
CSVRTGGESGYTF
TGCAGCGTACGGACAGGAGGAGAGTCTGGCTACACCTTC
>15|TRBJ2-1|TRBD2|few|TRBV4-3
CASSQAGGPSNEQFF
TGCGCCAGCAGCCAAGCGGGGGGGCCCAGCAATGAGCAGTTCTTC
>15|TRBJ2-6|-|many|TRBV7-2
CASSLGVRGANVLTF
TGTGCCAGCAGCTTAGGGGTCCGGGGGGCCAACGTCCTGACTTTC
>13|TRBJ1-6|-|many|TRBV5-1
CASSLGFDSPLHF
TGCGCCAGCAGCTTGGGGTTCGATTCACCCCTCCACTTT
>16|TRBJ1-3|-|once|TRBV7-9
CASSWKPMGSGNTIYF
TGTGCCAGCAGCTGGAAACCAATGGGATCTGGAAACACCATATATTTT
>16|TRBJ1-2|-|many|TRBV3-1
CASSQTGTGRGYGYTF
TGTGCCAGCAGCCAGACCGGGACTGGGAGAGGATATGGCTACACCTTC
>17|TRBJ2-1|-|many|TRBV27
CASSLPPRGRRSGCKFF
TGTGCCAGCAGTTTACCTCCCAGAGGTAGACGGAGTGGGTGCAAGTTCTTC
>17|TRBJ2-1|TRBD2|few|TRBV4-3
CASSQDFAGGAYNEQFF
TGCGCCAGCAGCCAAGATTTCGCCGGGGGGGCCTACAATGAGCAGTTCTTC
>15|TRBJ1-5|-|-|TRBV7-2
CASSPQAGNNQPQHF
TGTGCCAGCAGCCCCCAGGCGGGGAACAATCAGCCCCAGCATTTT
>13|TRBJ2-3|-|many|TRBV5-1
CASSLDRVDTQYF
TGCGCCAGCAGCTTGGACCGTGTGGATACGCAGTATTTT
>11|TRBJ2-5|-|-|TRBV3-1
CAFCLKETQYF
TGTGCCTTCTGTTTAAAAGAGACCCAGTACTTC
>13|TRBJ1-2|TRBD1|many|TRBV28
CASTIGQGYGYTF
TGTGCCAGCACCATCGGACAGGGCTATGGCTACACCTTC
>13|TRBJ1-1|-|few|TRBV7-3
CASSLASDTEAFF
TGTGCCAGCAGCTTGGCTTCGGACACTGAAGCTTTCTTT
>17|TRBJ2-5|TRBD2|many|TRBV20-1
CSAKLAGGPFLEETQYF
TGCAGTGCTAAACTAGCGGGGGGGCCGTTTCTTGAAGAGACCCAGTACTTC
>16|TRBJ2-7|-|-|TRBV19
CASSMASGSSSYEQYF
TGTGCCAGTAGTATGGCCTCTGGTTCCAGCTCCTACGAGCAGTACTTC
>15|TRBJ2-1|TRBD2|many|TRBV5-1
CASSQGLAGNNEQFF
TGCGCCAGCAGCCAGGGACTAGCGGGGAACAATGAGCAGTTCTTC
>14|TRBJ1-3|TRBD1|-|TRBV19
CATRDRGRRNTIYF
TGTGCCACACGGGACAGGGGGCGAAGAAACACCATATATTTT
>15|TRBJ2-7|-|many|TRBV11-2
CSSSLESGGIYEQYF
TGTTCCAGCAGCTTAGAATCAGGGGGGATCTACGAGCAGTACTTC